This record covers a single T cell receptor beta chain. It lacks a known antigen. No much larger clonotype is one base removed from it; base qualities were not supplied. The data were taken from a study of T-cell reconstitution after alpha-beta-depleted transplantation in children (dated by TCRdb to 2016 to 2018). For context, the study as a whole: T-cell immune reconstitution after TCRalphabeta/CD19-depleted allogeneic hematopoietic cell transplantation in children was quantitatively tracked in the study by means of TCR repertoire profiling. General study outcomes and caveats: Over the following months the frequencies of hyperexpanded clones went down, and after one year T-cell counts and TCRbeta diversity were mostly credited to newly produced T cells. The high TCRbeta diversity at day 60 in some patients was ascribed to recipient T cells and intrathymic progenitors that had survived conditioning. Apparently early alphabetaT-cell count recovery about two months after transplant reportedly relied on only several hundred rapidly expanded clones derived from non-depleted graft cells.

The protocol used for the library was PCR. Instrument used: Illumina HiSeq 2500. To normalize quantification of the TCRbeta repertoire, the TCR libraries were built with molecular barcoding that relied on unique molecular identifiers. Through fastp at Q25 and MiXCR, TCRdb rebuilt clones from the public reads, retaining in-frame beta chains. All rows with the same CDR3 protein become a single entry with the most common DNA and genes. In all, the sample holds 450,000 to 550,000 distinct CDR3 sequences, and approximately 10% of those were seen once. 13% to 15% of the sample belongs to the ten largest clones. The meaning of the sample's treatment or condition label: allogeneic hematopoietic cell transplantation with graft depleted of TCRalphabeta T cells and CD19 B cells. The transplant recipients were children given TCRalphabeta/CD19-depleted allogeneic hematopoietic cell grafts. Its CDR3 holds 15 amino acids, cysteine through valine. Of the read, only the CDR3 DNA is kept; its 45 bases are in frame from base 1. According to the germline V gene, CDR1 reads SGHAT and CDR2 reads FQNNGV. V and J are truncated by 2 bases and 2 bases respectively, leaving an intervening sequence of 13 bases.

Material: PBMCs, mostly from graft donor cells, obtained 180 days after TCRalphabeta/CD19-depleted stem cell transplant. The chain couples TRBV11-2 to TRBJ2-7, with a tentative D gene TRBD2 over 5 matching bases. The sequence derives from a female patient aged 2-15 years who had a stem cell transplant for aplastic anemia, so the T cells may come from the graft donor. Here is the DNA: TGTGCCAGCAGCTTATCCGAGGATAGCGCCTACGAGCAGTACGTC. This codes for CASSLSEDSAYEQYV.